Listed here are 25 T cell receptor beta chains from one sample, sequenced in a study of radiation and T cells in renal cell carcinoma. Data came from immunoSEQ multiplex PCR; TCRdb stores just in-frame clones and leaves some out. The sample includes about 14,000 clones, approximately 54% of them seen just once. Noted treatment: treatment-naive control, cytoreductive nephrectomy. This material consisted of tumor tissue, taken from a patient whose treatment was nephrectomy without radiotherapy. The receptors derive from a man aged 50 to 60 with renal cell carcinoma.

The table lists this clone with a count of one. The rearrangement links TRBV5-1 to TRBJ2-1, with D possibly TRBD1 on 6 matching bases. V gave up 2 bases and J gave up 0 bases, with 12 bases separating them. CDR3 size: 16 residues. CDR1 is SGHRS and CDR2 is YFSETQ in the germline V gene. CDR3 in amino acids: CASSFEGVNSYNEQFF. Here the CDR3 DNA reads TGCGCCAGCAGCTTTGAGGGGGTTAACTCCTACAATGAGCAGTTCTTC.

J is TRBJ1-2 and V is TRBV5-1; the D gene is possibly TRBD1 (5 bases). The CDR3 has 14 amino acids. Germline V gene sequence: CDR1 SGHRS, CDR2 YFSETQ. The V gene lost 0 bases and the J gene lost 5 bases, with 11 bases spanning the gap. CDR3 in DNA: TGCGCCAGCAGCTTGGACGGGGGAGGTTATGGCTACACCTTC. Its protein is CASSLDGGGYGYTF.

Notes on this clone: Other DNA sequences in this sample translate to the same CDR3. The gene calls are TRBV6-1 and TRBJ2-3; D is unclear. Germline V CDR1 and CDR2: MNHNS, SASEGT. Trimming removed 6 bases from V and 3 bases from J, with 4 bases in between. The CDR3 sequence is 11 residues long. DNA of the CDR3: TGTGCCAGCAGCACGACAGATACGCAGTATTTT. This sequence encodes CASSTTDTQYF.

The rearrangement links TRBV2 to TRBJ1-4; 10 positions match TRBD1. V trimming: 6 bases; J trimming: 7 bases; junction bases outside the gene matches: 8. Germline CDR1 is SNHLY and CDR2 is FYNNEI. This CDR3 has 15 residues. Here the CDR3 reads CASRTSGTGVEKLFF. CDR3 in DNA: TGTGCCAGCAGGACTTCGGGGACAGGGGTTGAAAAACTGTTTTTT.

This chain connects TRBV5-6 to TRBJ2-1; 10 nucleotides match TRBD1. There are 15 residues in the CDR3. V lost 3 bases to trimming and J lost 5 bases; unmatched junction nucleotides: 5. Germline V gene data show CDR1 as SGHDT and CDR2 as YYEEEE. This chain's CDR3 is CASSWTGGYDNEQFF. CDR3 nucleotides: TGTGCCAGCAGCTGGACAGGGGGGTATGACAATGAGCAGTTCTTC.

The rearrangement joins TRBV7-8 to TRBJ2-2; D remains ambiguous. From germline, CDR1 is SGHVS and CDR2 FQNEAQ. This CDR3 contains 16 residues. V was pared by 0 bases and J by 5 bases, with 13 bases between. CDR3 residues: CASSLAGSPGTGELFF. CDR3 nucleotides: TGTGCCAGCAGCTTAGCCGGGTCCCCTGGGACCGGGGAGCTGTTTTTT.

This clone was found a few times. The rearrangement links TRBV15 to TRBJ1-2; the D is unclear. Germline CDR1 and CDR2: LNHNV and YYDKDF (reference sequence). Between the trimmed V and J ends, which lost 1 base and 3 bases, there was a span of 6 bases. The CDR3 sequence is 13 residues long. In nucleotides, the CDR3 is TGTGCCACCAGCAGAGGGGGTGACTATGGCTACACCTTC. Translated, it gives CATSRGGDYGYTF.

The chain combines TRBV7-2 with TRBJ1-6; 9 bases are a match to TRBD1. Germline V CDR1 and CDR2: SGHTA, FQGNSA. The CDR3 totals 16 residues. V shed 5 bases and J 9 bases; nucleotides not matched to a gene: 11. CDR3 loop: CASSPPGGQGFSPLHF. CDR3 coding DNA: TGTGCCAGCAGCCCGCCCGGGGGACAGGGCTTTTCACCCCTCCACTTT. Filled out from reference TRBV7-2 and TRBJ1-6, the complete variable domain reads GAGVSQSPSNKVTEKGKDVELRCDPISGHTALYWYRQSLGQGLEFLIYFQGNSAPDKSGLPSDRFSAERTGGSVSTLTIQRTQQEDSAVYLCASSPPGGQGFSPLHFGNGTRLTVT.

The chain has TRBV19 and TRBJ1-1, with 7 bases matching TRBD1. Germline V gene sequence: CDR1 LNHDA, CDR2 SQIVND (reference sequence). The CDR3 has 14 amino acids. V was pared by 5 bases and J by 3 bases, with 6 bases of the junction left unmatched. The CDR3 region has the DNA TGTGCCAGTAGTGTCAGGGGGGAGGACACTGAAGCTTTCTTT. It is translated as CASSVRGEDTEAFF. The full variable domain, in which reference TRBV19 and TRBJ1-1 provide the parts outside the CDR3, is DGGITQSPKYLFRKEGQNVTLSCEQNLNHDAMYWYRQDPGQGLRLIYYSQIVNDFQKGDIAEGYSVSREKKESFPLTVTSAQKNPTAFYLCASSVRGEDTEAFFGQGTRLTVV.

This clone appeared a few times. In DNA form, the CDR3 reads TGTGCCAGCAGCTTAGGTCAGGGTGGGATCAATTCACCCCTCCACTTT. Translating it yields CASSLGQGGINSPLHF. The chain couples TRBV13 to TRBJ1-6; TRBD1 is a possible D gene (5 bases). Trimming took off 0 bases at V and 7 bases at J, with 13 bases between the two ends. The CDR3 totals 16 residues. The germline CDR1 and CDR2 sequences are PRHDT and FYEKMQ (reference sequence).

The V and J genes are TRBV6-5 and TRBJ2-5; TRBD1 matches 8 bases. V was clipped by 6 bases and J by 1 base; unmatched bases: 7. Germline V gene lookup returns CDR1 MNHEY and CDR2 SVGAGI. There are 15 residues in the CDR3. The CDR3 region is CASRRTGSSQETQYF. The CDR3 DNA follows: TGTGCCAGCAGGCGGACAGGGAGCTCCCAAGAGACCCAGTACTTC.

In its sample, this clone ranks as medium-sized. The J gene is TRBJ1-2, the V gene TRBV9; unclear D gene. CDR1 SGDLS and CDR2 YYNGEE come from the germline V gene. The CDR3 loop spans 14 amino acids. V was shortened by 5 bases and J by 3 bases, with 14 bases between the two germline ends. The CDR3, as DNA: TGTGCCAGCAGTGACCATAGGGCGGACTATGGCTACACCTTC. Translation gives CASSDHRADYGYTF.

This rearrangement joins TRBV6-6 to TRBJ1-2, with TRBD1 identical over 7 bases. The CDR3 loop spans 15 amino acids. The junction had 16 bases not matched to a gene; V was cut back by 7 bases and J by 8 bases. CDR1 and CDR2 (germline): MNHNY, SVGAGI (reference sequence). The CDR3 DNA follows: TGTGCCAGCACCCCAGATGCCGACAGGGCGCGAGGCTACACCTTC. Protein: CASTPDADRARGYTF.

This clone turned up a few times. The CDR3 protein is CAEQGGRVGSPLHF. The CDR3 DNA sequence: TGTGCAGAGCAGGGGGGCAGGGTTGGTTCACCCCTCCACTTT. This chain joins TRBV2 and TRBJ1-6; 7 bases are a match to TRBD1. Germline CDR1 and CDR2: SNHLY and FYNNEI. The CDR3 sequence is 14 residues long.

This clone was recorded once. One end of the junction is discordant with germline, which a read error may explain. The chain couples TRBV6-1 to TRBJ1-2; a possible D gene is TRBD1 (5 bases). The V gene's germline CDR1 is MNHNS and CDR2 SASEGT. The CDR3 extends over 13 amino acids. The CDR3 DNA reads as TGTGCCAGCAGTGGGACAACGAACTATGGCCACACCTTC. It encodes CASSGTTNYGHTF.

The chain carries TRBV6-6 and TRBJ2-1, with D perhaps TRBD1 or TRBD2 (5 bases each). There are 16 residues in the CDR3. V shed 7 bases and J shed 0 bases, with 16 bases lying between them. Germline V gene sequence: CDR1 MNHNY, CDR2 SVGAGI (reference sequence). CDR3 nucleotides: TGTGCCAGCATCGCCCGGGACCCAGGCTCCTACAATGAGCAGTTCTTC. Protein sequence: CASIARDPGSYNEQFF.

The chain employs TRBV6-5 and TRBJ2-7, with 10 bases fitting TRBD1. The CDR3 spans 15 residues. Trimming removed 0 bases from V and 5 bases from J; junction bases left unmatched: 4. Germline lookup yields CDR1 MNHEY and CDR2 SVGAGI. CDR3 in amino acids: CASSYSDRGFDEQYF. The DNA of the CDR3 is TGTGCCAGCAGTTACTCGGACAGGGGGTTCGACGAGCAGTACTTC.

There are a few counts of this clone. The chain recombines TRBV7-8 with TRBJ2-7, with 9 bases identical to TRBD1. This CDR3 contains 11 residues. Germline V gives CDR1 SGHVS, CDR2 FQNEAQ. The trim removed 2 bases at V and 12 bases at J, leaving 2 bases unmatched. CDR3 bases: TGTGCCAGCAGCTTAAGGGACAGGGTGTACTTC. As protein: CASSLRDRVYF.

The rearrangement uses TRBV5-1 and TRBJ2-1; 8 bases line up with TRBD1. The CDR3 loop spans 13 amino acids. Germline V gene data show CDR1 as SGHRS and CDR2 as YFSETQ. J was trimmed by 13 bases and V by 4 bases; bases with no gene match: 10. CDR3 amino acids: CASSPDRGPTQFF. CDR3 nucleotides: TGCGCCAGCAGCCCAGACAGGGGCCCCACTCAGTTCTTC.

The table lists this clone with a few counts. The CDR3 reads CATSKEIKGAGDSGYTF. The CDR3 DNA reads TGTGCCACCAGCAAGGAGATTAAGGGGGCGGGAGATAGTGGCTACACCTTC. The V call is TRBV15, the J call TRBJ1-2; TRBD1 matches at 7 bases. After removal of 4 bases from V and 7 bases from J, the junction contained 18 bases not matched to a gene. Germline values: CDR1 LNHNV, CDR2 YYDKDF (reference sequence). CDR3 length: 17 residues.

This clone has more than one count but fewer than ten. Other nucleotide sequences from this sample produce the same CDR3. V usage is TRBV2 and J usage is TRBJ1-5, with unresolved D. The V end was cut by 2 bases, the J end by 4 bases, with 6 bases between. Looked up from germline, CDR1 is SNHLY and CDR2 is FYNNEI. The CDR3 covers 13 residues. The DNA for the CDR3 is TGTGCCAGCAGTGAAAGGGAGAATCAGCCCCAGCATTTT. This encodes CASSERENQPQHF.

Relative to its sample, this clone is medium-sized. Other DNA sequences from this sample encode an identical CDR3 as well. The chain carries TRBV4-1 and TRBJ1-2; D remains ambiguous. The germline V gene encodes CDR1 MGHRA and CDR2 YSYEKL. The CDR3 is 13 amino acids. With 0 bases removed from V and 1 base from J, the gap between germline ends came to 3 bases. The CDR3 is CASSQESNYGYTF. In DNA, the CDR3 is TGCGCCAGCAGCCAAGAGAGTAACTATGGCTACACCTTC.

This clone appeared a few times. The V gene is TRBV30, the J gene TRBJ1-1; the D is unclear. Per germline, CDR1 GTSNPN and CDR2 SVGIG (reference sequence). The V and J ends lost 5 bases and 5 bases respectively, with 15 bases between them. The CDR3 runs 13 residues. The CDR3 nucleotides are TGTGCCTGGTTTAGACCAGAGGAAACTGAAGCTTTCTTT. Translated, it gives CAWFRPEETEAFF.

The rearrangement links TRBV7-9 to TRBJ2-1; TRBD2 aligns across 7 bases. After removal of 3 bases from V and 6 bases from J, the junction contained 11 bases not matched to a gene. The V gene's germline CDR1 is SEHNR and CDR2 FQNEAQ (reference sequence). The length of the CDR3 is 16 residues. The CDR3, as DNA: TGTGCCAGCAGCTTTACGGCTAGCGGAACTTCCAATGAGCAGTTCTTC. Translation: CASSFTASGTSNEQFF.

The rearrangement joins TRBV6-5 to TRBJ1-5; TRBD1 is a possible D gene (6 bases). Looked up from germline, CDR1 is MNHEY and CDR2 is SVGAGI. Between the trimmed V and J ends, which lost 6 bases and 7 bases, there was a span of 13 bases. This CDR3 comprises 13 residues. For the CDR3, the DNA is TGTGCCAGCAGCCCAGAGGGGGGCCAGCCCCAGCATTTT. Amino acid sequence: CASSPEGGQPQHF.